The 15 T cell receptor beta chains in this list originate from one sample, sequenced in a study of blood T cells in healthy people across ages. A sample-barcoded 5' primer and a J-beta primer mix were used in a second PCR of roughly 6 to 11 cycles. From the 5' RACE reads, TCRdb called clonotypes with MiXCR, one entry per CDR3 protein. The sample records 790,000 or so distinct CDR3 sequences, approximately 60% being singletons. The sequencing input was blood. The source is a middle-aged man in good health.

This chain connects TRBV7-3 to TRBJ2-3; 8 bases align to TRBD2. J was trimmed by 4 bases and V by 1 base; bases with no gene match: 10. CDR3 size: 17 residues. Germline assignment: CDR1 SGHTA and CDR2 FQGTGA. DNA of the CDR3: TGTGCCAGCAGCTTAAGGGGATACGGGGGGGTAGCAGATACGCAGTATTTT. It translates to CASSLRGYGGVADTQYF.

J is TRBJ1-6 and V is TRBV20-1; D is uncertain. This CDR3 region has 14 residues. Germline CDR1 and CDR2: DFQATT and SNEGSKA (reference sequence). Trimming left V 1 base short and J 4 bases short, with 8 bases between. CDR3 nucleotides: TGCAGTGCTAGAGCACCAGATTATAATTCACCCCTCCACTTT. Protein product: CSARAPDYNSPLHF.

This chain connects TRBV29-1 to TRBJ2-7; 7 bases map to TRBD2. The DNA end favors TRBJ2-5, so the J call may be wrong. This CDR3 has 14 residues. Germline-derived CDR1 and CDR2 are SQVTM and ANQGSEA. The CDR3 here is CSVGTTVRGETQYF. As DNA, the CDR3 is TGCAGCGTTGGGACGACGGTGCGGGGGGAGACCCAGTACTTC.

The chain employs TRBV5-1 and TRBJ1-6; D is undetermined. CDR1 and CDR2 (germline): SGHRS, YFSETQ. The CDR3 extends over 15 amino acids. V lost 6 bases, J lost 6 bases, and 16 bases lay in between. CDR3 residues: CASTTDPSPNSPLHF. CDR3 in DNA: TGCGCCAGCACCACCGACCCTTCCCCTAATTCACCCCTCCACTTT.

CDR3 sequence: CASSYSGRDGYTF. CDR3 DNA: TGTGCCAGCAGTTACTCAGGTCGCGATGGCTACACCTTC. The rearrangement joins TRBV12-3 or TRBV12-4 to TRBJ1-2; D uncertain. Trimming took off 4 bases at V and 6 bases at J, with 12 bases between the two ends. The CDR3 is 13 residues long.

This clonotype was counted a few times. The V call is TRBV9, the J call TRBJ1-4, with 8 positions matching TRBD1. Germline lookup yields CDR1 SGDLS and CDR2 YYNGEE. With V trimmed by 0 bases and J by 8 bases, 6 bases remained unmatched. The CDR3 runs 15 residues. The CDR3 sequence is CASSVGSGGPEKLFF. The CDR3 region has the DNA TGTGCCAGCAGCGTAGGTTCAGGGGGCCCAGAAAAACTGTTTTTT.

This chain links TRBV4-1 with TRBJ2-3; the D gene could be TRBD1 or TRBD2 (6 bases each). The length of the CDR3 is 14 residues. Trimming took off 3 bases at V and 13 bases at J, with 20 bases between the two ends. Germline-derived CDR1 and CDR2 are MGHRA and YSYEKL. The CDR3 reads CASSQVADSPSKYF. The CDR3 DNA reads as TGCGCCAGCAGCCAGGTAGCGGACAGCCCTAGCAAGTATTTT.

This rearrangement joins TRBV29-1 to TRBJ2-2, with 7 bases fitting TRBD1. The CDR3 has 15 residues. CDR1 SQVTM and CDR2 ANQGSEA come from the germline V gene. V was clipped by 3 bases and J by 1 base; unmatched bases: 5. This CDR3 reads CSVDEGAGNTGELFF. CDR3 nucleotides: TGCAGCGTTGATGAGGGGGCAGGGAACACCGGGGAGCTGTTTTTT.

The CDR3 is CASRHTGGGNEQYF. In nucleotides, the CDR3 is TGCGCCAGCAGACACACAGGGGGCGGCAACGAGCAGTACTTC. V usage is TRBV10-2 and J usage is TRBJ2-5; 9 bases align to TRBD1. The tail of the sequence fits TRBJ2-7 better, so the J call may be wrong. The germline V gene encodes CDR1 WSHSY and CDR2 SAAADI. The CDR3 totals 14 residues.

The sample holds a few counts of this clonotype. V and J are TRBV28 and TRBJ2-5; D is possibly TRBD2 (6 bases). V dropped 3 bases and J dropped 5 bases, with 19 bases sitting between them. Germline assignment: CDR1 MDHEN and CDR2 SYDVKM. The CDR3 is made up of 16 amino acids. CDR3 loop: CASSLALSPGEETQYF. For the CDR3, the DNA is TGTGCCAGCAGTTTGGCCCTCAGTCCGGGGGAGGAGACCCAGTACTTC.

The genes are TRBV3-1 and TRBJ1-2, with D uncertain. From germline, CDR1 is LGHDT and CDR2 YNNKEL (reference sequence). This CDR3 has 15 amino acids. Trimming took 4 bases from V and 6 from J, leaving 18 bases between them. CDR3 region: CASSRTRRNVNGYTF. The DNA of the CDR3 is TGTGCCAGCAGCCGGACCCGCAGGAATGTTAATGGCTACACCTTC.

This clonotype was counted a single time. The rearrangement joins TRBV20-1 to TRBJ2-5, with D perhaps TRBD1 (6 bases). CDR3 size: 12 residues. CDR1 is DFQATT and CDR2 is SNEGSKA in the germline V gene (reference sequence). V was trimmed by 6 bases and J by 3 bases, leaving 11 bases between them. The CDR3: CSAIPGEETQYF. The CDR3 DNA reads TGCAGTGCGATCCCAGGGGAAGAGACCCAGTACTTC.

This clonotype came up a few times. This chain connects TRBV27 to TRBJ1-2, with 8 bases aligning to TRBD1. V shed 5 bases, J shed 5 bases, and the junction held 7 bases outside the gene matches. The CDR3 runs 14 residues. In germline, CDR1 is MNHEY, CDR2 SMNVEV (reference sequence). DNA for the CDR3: TGTGCCAGCAGTCTTTCGACAGGGGAGTATGGCTACACCTTC. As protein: CASSLSTGEYGYTF.

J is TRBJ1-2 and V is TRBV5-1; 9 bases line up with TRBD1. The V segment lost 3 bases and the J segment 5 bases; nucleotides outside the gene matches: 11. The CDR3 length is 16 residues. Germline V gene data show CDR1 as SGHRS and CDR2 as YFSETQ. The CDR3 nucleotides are TGCGCCAGCAGCTCGGGATCTACCGGGACAGGGTATGGCTACACCTTC. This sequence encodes CASSSGSTGTGYGYTF.

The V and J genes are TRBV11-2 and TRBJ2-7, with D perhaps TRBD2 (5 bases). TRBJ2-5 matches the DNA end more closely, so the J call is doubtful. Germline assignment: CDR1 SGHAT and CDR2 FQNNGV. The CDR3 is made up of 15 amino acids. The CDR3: CASSLDREPWETQYF. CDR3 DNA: TGTGCCAGCAGCTTGGACCGGGAACCCTGGGAGACCCAGTACTTC.